This passage covers 24 T cell receptor beta chains from one sample sequenced in a study of cytomegalovirus exposure and HLA in healthy donors. This PCR relied on a set of 60 Vbeta primers and 13 Jbeta primers. The table came from immunoSEQ multiplex PCR; TCRdb's copy has only in-frame clones and leaves some out. Of about 160,000 clones listed, around 88% are singletons. The sequencing input was PBMCs. The receptors shown here come from a young woman in good health and CMV-seronegative.

The rearrangement links TRBV19 to TRBJ1-1; D remains ambiguous. Germline CDR1 and CDR2: LNHDA and SQIVND (reference sequence). This CDR3 comprises 11 residues. V was pared by 7 bases and J by 0 bases, with 3 bases between. CDR3 in amino acids: CASTMNTEAFF. The CDR3 DNA follows: TGTGCCAGTACCATGAACACTGAAGCTTTCTTT.

CDR3 protein: CASSMDRGETQYF. CDR3 bases: TGTGCCAGTAGTATGGACAGGGGAGAGACCCAGTACTTC. The chain carries TRBV19 and TRBJ2-5, with 9 positions matching TRBD1. Germline values: CDR1 LNHDA, CDR2 SQIVND (reference sequence). CDR3 length: 13 residues. V dropped 3 bases and J dropped 4; count of bases not matched to a gene: 0.

The chain is built from TRBV30 and TRBJ2-7; 7 bases align to TRBD2. Germline CDR1 reads GTSNPN; CDR2 reads SVGIG (reference sequence). The length of the CDR3 is 14 residues. V lost 4 bases, J lost 8 bases, and 14 bases stayed unmatched. The CDR3 loop is CAWKVAGALSQQYF. DNA for the CDR3: TGTGCCTGGAAAGTCGCGGGAGCGCTCAGCCAGCAGTACTTC.

J is TRBJ1-3 and V is TRBV7-9; D is perhaps TRBD1 (5 bases). The ends were cut back, 8 bases at V and 3 bases at J, with 17 bases in the middle. The CDR3 has 15 amino acids. Germline V gives CDR1 SEHNR, CDR2 FQNEAQ (reference sequence). The CDR3 nucleotides are TGTGCCAGCTCAGGAAGGGGTTTCGGTGGAAACACCATATATTTT. It specifies CASSGRGFGGNTIYF.

CDR3 coding DNA: TGCGCCAGCAGCGCGGACAGGGGGAATCCAGATACGCAGTATTTT. It yields the protein CASSADRGNPDTQYF. The chain has TRBV5-1 and TRBJ2-3; TRBD1 agrees at 10 bases. Germline V CDR1 and CDR2: SGHRS, YFSETQ. The J segment lost 4 bases and the V segment lost 4 bases, leaving 6 bases of the junction unmatched. The CDR3 is made up of 15 amino acids.

J is TRBJ2-1 and V is TRBV29-1; 7 bases align to TRBD1. V shed 5 bases, J shed 0 bases, and the junction held 4 bases outside the gene matches. Germline V lookup: CDR1 SQVTM, CDR2 ANQGSEA. The CDR3 covers 14 residues. CDR3 protein: CSVTGQISYNEQFF. The CDR3 bases are TGCAGCGTTACGGGACAGATCTCCTACAATGAGCAGTTCTTC.

The gene calls are TRBV7-9 and TRBJ1-2, with unresolved D. Per germline, CDR1 SEHNR and CDR2 FQNEAQ (reference sequence). CDR3 length: 11 residues. V lost 5 bases and J 8 bases, leaving 9 bases between the germline ends. CDR3 amino acids: CASSLTRGYTF. CDR3 nucleotides: TGTGCCAGCAGCCTGACACGCGGCTACACCTTC.

This clone was detected once. The chain links TRBV28 to TRBJ1-2; D unclear. Germline V lookup: CDR1 MDHEN, CDR2 SYDVKM. V dropped 8 bases and J dropped 5 bases, with 12 bases sitting between them. This CDR3 contains 12 residues. In DNA, the CDR3 is TGTGCCAGCGCCCCACTCGGGTATGGCTACACCTTC. This translates into CASAPLGYGYTF.

The CDR3 loop is CASSRDSRNQPQHF. CDR3 nucleotides: TGTGCCAGCAGCCGGGACAGCCGCAATCAGCCCCAGCATTTT. The gene calls are TRBV7-2 and TRBJ1-5, with 7 bases fitting TRBD1. CDR1 is SGHTA, CDR2 FQGNSA, per germline. There are 14 residues in the CDR3. Trimming at V came to 5 bases and at J to 2 bases, leaving 3 bases not matched to a gene.

The chain recombines TRBV6-6 with TRBJ2-1, with TRBD2 matching 11 bases. This CDR3 region has 16 residues. V was pared by 5 bases and J by 3 bases, with 6 bases of the junction left unmatched. Germline CDR1 reads MNHNY; CDR2 reads SVGAGI (reference sequence). The CDR3 DNA is TGTGCCAGCAGTCCACTAGCGGGGGCCCTCTACAATGAGCAGTTCTTC. As protein: CASSPLAGALYNEQFF.

J is TRBJ2-5 and V is TRBV5-6; 11 bases are a match to TRBD2. The DNA end favors TRBJ2-7, so the J call may be wrong. This CDR3 spans 15 amino acids. Germline V gene sequence: CDR1 SGHDT, CDR2 YYEEEE. Here the CDR3 DNA reads TGTGCCAGCAGCCATATAGGGACTAGCGGATACGAGCAGTACTTC. Protein product: CASSHIGTSGYEQYF.

A word on this clone: One end of the junction fails to match germline, which may point to a read error. The chain has TRBV4-1 and TRBJ2-5; 10 bases map to TRBD2. The CDR3 runs to 14 residues. CDR1 is MGHRA and CDR2 is YSYEKL in the germline V gene. The CDR3 loop is CASSLLAGVETQYF. In DNA, the CDR3 is TGTGCCAGCAGCCTCCTAGCGGGAGTAGAGACCCAGTACTTC.

This chain joins TRBV7-8 and TRBJ1-6; unclear D gene. The CDR3 contains 13 residues. The germline V and J ends were trimmed by 0 bases and 9 bases, with 6 bases remaining between them. Germline V gene sequence: CDR1 SGHVS, CDR2 FQNEAQ. The chain's CDR3 is CASSLAEGSPLHF. The CDR3 nucleotides read TGTGCCAGCAGCTTAGCGGAGGGTTCACCCCTCCACTTT.

The chain recombines TRBV5-1 with TRBJ1-2; D call uncertain. With 4 bases removed from V and 0 bases from J, the gap between germline ends came to 16 bases. The CDR3 runs 16 residues. Germline CDR1 is SGHRS and CDR2 is YFSETQ. CDR3 region: CASSPTSQAPNYGYTF. The CDR3 DNA reads TGCGCCAGCAGCCCAACGAGCCAGGCCCCTAACTATGGCTACACCTTC.

This clone appeared a single time. V usage is TRBV6-1 and J usage is TRBJ1-2, with 8 bases matching TRBD1. Germline CDR1 reads MNHNS; CDR2 reads SASEGT. The CDR3 runs to 15 residues. The ends lost 7 bases at V and 8 bases at J; junction bases unmatched: 15. The CDR3 region has the DNA TGTGCCAGCAAGAGTGAAGGACAGGGAATAGGCGGCTACACCTTC. The encoded protein is CASKSEGQGIGGYTF.

The chain carries TRBV15 and TRBJ2-3, with 9 bases identical to TRBD2. V gave up 0 bases and J gave up 1 base; unmatched junction bases: 2. Looked up from germline, CDR1 is LNHNV and CDR2 is YYDKDF (reference sequence). The CDR3 is made up of 16 amino acids. The DNA of the CDR3 is TGTGCCACCAGCAGAGATGGCGGGGGGGGCACAGATACGCAGTATTTT. The encoded protein is CATSRDGGGGTDTQYF.

This chain's CDR3 is CASSLGQGHTEAFF. CDR3 DNA sequence: TGTGCCAGCAGCTTGGGACAAGGGCACACTGAAGCTTTCTTT. The chain has TRBV7-6 and TRBJ1-1; possibly TRBD1 for D (6 bases). CDR1 is SGHVS, CDR2 FNYEAQ, per germline. The length of the CDR3 is 14 residues. Trimming stripped 3 bases from V and 3 bases from J, with 11 bases between.

Only one count was recorded for this clone. The chain recombines TRBV30 with TRBJ1-4, with D possibly TRBD1 on 5 matching bases. The CDR3 length is 15 residues. Germline CDR1 GTSNPN, CDR2 SVGIG (reference sequence). Deletions cut 0 bases from V and 0 bases from J, with 8 bases between. CDR3 DNA sequence: TGTGCCTGGAGTGTATGGGGCACAACTAATGAAAAACTGTTTTTT. The encoded protein is CAWSVWGTTNEKLFF.

V usage is TRBV5-1 and J usage is TRBJ2-5; 7 positions agree with TRBD2. The ends lost 4 bases at V and 3 bases at J; junction bases unmatched: 6. Germline CDR1 and CDR2: SGHRS and YFSETQ. The CDR3 consists of 14 residues. In DNA, the CDR3 is TGCGCCAGCAGCCCTCGGGGAGGGGAAGAGACCCAGTACTTC. It yields the protein CASSPRGGEETQYF. The full variable domain, with the rest looked up from reference TRBV5-1 and TRBJ2-5, is KAGVTQTPRYLIKTRGQQVTLSCSPISGHRSVSWYQQTPGQGLQFLFEYFSETQRNKGNFPGRFSGRQFSNSRSEMNVSTLELGDSALYLCASSPRGGEETQYFGPGTRLLVL.

The V and J genes are TRBV19 and TRBJ2-1; TRBD1 matches 8 bases. Germline V gene lookup returns CDR1 LNHDA and CDR2 SQIVND (reference sequence). The CDR3 spans 15 residues. The V and J ends lost 4 bases and 5 bases, in that order; junction bases with no gene match: 7. CDR3 in amino acids: CASSTDRGEHNEQFF. The CDR3 nucleotides are TGTGCCAGTAGTACTGACAGGGGTGAGCACAATGAGCAGTTCTTC.

The V gene is TRBV6-1, the J gene TRBJ1-2; TRBD1 might be the D (5 bases). CDR1 is MNHNS and CDR2 is SASEGT in the germline V gene. V lost 6 bases, J lost 4 bases, and 15 bases lay in between. The CDR3 contains 14 residues. The chain's CDR3 is CASSLEDSVYGYTF. The CDR3 DNA reads as TGTGCCAGCAGCTTAGAAGACAGTGTCTATGGCTACACCTTC.

This chain joins TRBV11-2 and TRBJ2-2, with TRBD2 matching 7 bases. The CDR3 is 15 residues long. Looked up from germline, CDR1 is SGHAT and CDR2 is FQNNGV. V lost 6 bases, J lost 1 base, and 5 bases stayed unmatched. For the CDR3, the DNA is TGTGCCAGCAGGCCCTCTAGCGGGAACACCGGGGAGCTGTTTTTT. As protein: CASRPSSGNTGELFF.

V usage is TRBV28 and J usage is TRBJ1-2; tentative D call: TRBD1 (5 bases). CDR3 length equals 13 residues. The germline V and J ends were trimmed by 6 bases and 0 bases, with 8 bases remaining between them. The germline CDR1 and CDR2 sequences are MDHEN and SYDVKM. Here the CDR3 DNA reads TGTGCCAGCAGGAAGACAGCTAACTATGGCTACACCTTC. It specifies CASRKTANYGYTF.

The chain uses TRBV27 and TRBJ2-5; 8 bases are shared with TRBD1. CDR3 length: 14 amino acids. Germline values: CDR1 MNHEY, CDR2 SMNVEV (reference sequence). With 7 bases clipped from V and 5 bases from J, the junction kept 9 bases outside the gene matches. The CDR3 loop is CASTRTGGRETQYF. The CDR3 DNA reads TGTGCCAGCACCCGAACAGGGGGACGGGAGACCCAGTACTTC.